The clone carrying this TCR beta chain was detected many times. Its antigen is undetermined. The sample belongs to a study of early T cells in non-severe SARS-CoV-2 infection. TCRdb redid the calling of the 5' RACE reads with MiXCR, one entry per CDR3 protein. The table lists tens of thousands of distinct CDR3 sequences, approximately 9.2% of them singletons, with roughly 13% in the top ten. The study, taken as a whole, reports: Anti-spike CD8 responses were favored in VDJdb matching, and private and CD4 specificities were missed.

Germline V gives CDR1 GTSNPN, CDR2 SVGIG (reference sequence). CDR3 length: 12 amino acids. The V gene lost 1 base and the J gene lost 5 bases, with 6 bases spanning the gap. Sequencing input: whole blood. V and J are TRBV30 and TRBJ1-5; D possibly corresponds to TRBD1 (5 bases). The TCR comes from an adult who was a healthcare worker with PCR-confirmed SARS-CoV-2 infection or an uninfected control (not recorded which). CDR3 DNA: TGTGCCTGGAGTGCGGGGGATCAGCCCCAGCATTTT. It translates to CAWSAGDQPQHF.